This TCR beta chain was recovered during a study of Graves' ophthalmopathy and Graves' hyperthyroidism (dated by TCRdb to the late 2010s). Regarding the research as a whole: Peripheral blood was collected at initial diagnosis, prior to any treatment. In total, some 130 blood samples were TCR-sequenced: 40 to 45 ophthalmopathy, over 70 hyperthyroidism and around 17 hyperthyroidism-to-ophthalmopathy patients. In a handful of hyperthyroidism patients, the T-cell repertoire of thyroid tissue was compared with the T-cell repertoire of blood. To explore V-J signatures that separate ophthalmopathy from hyperthyroidism, a discovery set of around 97 patients was enrolled, consisting of under 50 with ophthalmopathy and roughly 59 with stable hyperthyroidism. The independent validation cohort included about 19 hyperthyroidism patients plus 17 patients who later progressed from hyperthyroidism to ophthalmopathy. The study used TCR beta repertoire signatures to distinguish Graves' ophthalmopathy from Graves' hyperthyroidism and to predict progression to ophthalmopathy. The 95 to 100 discovery patients were randomly divided into training and test sets at a 7:3 ratio. Following sampling, methimazole starting at 30 mg daily was administered to hyperthyroidism patients, and high-dose intravenous methylprednisolone was administered to ophthalmopathy patients.

For repertoire sequencing, TCR beta CDR3 regions were amplified from RNA transcripts. HTBI primers and the Qiagen OneStep RT-PCR kit were used in a first-round RT-PCR, which was followed by a second-round multiplex PCR, size selection and purification. Sequencing of the libraries was carried out on an Illumina HiSeq2000 in paired-end mode with 100 bp reads. Per the original workflow: SOAPnuke was used for read processing, and reads with adapters, uncalled bases, a mean Phred below 15, or no exact constant-primer or identifier match were discarded. COPE v1.2.5 was used to merge high-quality paired reads. Clonotypes were defined as unique nucleotide sequences and were aligned to IMGT TRB V, D and J references using MiTCR v1.1. Only V-J combinations with frequency above 0.0001 were analysed, covering about 99% of repertoires. A TCR clonal expansion and chaos score per V-J combination was defined as the ratio of F50 clonal expansion to chaos observed in the TCRdist matrix. Welch's t-statistics and random forest were used to narrow the features down to about a dozen V-J combinations, which were then fed into a naive Bayes classifier. The Morisita-Horn index was used to measure how similar the thyroid and blood repertoires were. The raw public data were reprocessed by TCRdb itself: fastp quality trimming at Q25, MiXCR clonotype calling, in-frame beta chains only. Merged by CDR3 protein, the rows form single entries marked with the most common genes and DNA. It is TCRdb's table, rather than the study itself, that gives the V and J calls and clone size. The sample profile shows 680,000 or so distinct CDR3 sequences; roughly 20% of them were found once. The top ten hold roughly 7.4% of the sample.

A patient counted as having stable hyperthyroidism if there was no progression to ophthalmopathy within 18 months of follow-up. The hyperthyroidism patients were 18 to 65 years old and newly diagnosed, with a disease duration of less than 2 months. Anyone with other autoimmune diseases, uncontrolled infections, pregnancy or lactation was excluded from the study. Clinical symptoms, serum thyroxine, TRAb, thyroid ultrasound and orbital computed tomography were used for diagnosis. Using Ficoll-Paque density gradient centrifugation, PBMCs were isolated from 8.5 to 10 ml of fresh peripheral blood. Trizol reagent was used to extract the total RNA, and its quality was then checked on an Agilent 2100 Bioanalyzer. The CDR3 numbers 16 residues from cysteine through phenylalanine. The DNA shown is the 48-base CDR3, in frame from base 1. From V the trimming removes 5 bases and from J it removes 3 bases, while the gene matches leave 8 bases of the junction unaccounted for.

In its sample, this clonotype was seen many times. Its antigen specificity is not known. Base qualities were left out, and no much larger clone turns up one base away. Points the paper makes about the study in general: Sample size was not statistically predetermined, and group allocation was not concealed from the investigators. Most expanded thyroid clonotypes with a frequency above 0.001 also appeared in blood, which suggests that blood repertoires may reflect the immune response in the thyroid. Ophthalmopathy was separated from stable hyperthyroidism by the 13-signature model with just under 90% sensitivity and 81.08% specificity in cross-validation and with 80%/75% in the test set. In validation, the model predicted ophthalmopathy progression with about 71% sensitivity and approximately 72% specificity; around twelve predicted patients were CT-confirmed with GO in a median of around 6 months.

The receptor was isolated from a woman between 18 and 30 years old with stable Graves' hyperthyroidism. Some clones in this sample may be carry-over from other donors' samples. Donor details come from another sample of the same person, matched by shared clones. The sequence is built from TRBV12-3 or TRBV12-4 and TRBJ2-5; the junction holds 11 bases that match TRBD2. Sample: peripheral blood. The DNA is TGTGCCAGCAGTCAAACTAGCGGGGGCCCGAAAGAGACCCAGTACTTC. Its product reads: CASSQTSGGPKETQYF.